A selection of T cell receptor beta chains follows, all from one sample in a study of cytomegalovirus exposure and HLA in healthy donors. Sequencing used immunoSEQ multiplex PCR; TCRdb keeps in-frame clones, though not all of them. This sample has around 150,000 clones, with about 79% found just once. Sequenced material: PBMCs. The receptors derive from a male donor in good health and CMV-seronegative. CDR3s include the opening cysteine and the closing phenylalanine or tryptophan. Each record gives: CDR3 DNA, CDR3 protein, V gene, J gene, D gene, clone size. D genes are given only for firm matches. Where a row states a size, it is once, few, many or the class of an expanded clone; other rows omit it.

DNA: TGTGCCAGCAGTCTCGCGCGGGATTACGAGCAGTACTTC
CDR3: CASSLARDYEQYF
V: TRBV6-5
J: TRBJ2-7
D: NA
size: NA

DNA: TGTGCCAGCAGCATTGGACAGTTCCAAGAGACCCAGTACTTC
CDR3: CASSIGQFQETQYF
V: TRBV5-6
J: TRBJ2-5
D: NA
size: NA

DNA: TGTGCCAGTAGTCCCGGGAGCGCGGTAAAGACCCAGTACTTC
CDR3: CASSPGSAVKTQYF
V: TRBV19
J: TRBJ2-5
D: NA
size: NA

DNA: TGTGCCAGCAGCCCTCCTCGGGGACGGGACAGGGGCCCTGTGCAGTACTTC
CDR3: CASSPPRGRDRGPVQYF
V: TRBV7-9
J: TRBJ2-7
D: TRBD1
size: NA

DNA: TGTGCCAGCAGCTCTCGGACAGGGGGAGGAAAACTGTTTTTT
CDR3: CASSSRTGGGKLFF
V: TRBV13
J: TRBJ1-4
D: TRBD1
size: NA

DNA: TGTGCCAGCAGTGAACAGGGTTCGAACACCGGGGAGCTGTTTTTT
CDR3: CASSEQGSNTGELFF
V: TRBV2
J: TRBJ2-2
D: NA
size: few

DNA: TGTGCCAGTAGCTCTACAGCGACCGGGGTGACCCAGTACTTC
CDR3: CASSSTATGVTQYF
V: TRBV19
J: TRBJ2-5
D: NA
size: NA

DNA: TGTGCCAGCAGTTTGGAGCGAACAAGCAATCAGCCCCAGCATTTT
CDR3: CASSLERTSNQPQHF
V: TRBV27
J: TRBJ1-5
D: NA
size: NA

DNA: TGTGCCAGCAGCTTTCGCTATCGAGACGGGGAGCTGTTTTTT
CDR3: CASSFRYRDGELFF
V: TRBV5-6
J: TRBJ2-2
D: NA
size: NA

DNA: TGTGCCAGCAGGGGGGGGTCCGAGACCCAGTACTTC
CDR3: CASRGGSETQYF
V: TRBV6-6
J: TRBJ2-5
D: TRBD2
size: NA

DNA: TGTGCCAGCAGCCCCCGGGGGGAGGGCGAGCAGTACTTC
CDR3: CASSPRGEGEQYF
V: TRBV9
J: TRBJ2-7
D: TRBD2
size: NA

DNA: TGTGCCAGCAGCTTAGACGGACAGGGTAGCGGCTACACCTTC
CDR3: CASSLDGQGSGYTF
V: TRBV7-9
J: TRBJ1-2
D: TRBD1
size: NA

DNA: TGTGCCAGCAGAAAAGGTGCCCTAGCGGGAGGATTTGACAATGAGCAGTTCTTC
CDR3: CASRKGALAGGFDNEQFF
V: TRBV4-2
J: TRBJ2-1
D: TRBD2
size: NA

DNA: TGTGCCAGCAGCTTCCCGGGACAGGGTCCTTCCGGGGAGCTGTTTTTT
CDR3: CASSFPGQGPSGELFF
V: TRBV11-2
J: TRBJ2-2
D: TRBD1
size: NA

DNA: TGTGCCAGCAGTTACGGGCACACCATATATTTT
CDR3: CASSYGHTIYF
V: TRBV6-5
J: TRBJ1-3
D: NA
size: NA

DNA: TGTGCCAGCAGTCCCGACCCGGGGGGGATTGGAAACACCATATATTTT
CDR3: CASSPDPGGIGNTIYF
V: TRBV27
J: TRBJ1-3
D: NA
size: NA

DNA: TGTGCCAGCAGTGAATACTTCGAGGGACAGGGTGATGGCTACACCTTC
CDR3: CASSEYFEGQGDGYTF
V: TRBV25-1
J: TRBJ1-2
D: TRBD1
size: few

DNA: TGTGCCAGCAGCTTAGTGACTGGGGGGAAAGCTAGTAGGCATGAGCAGTTCTTC
CDR3: CASSLVTGGKASRHEQFF
V: TRBV7-6
J: TRBJ2-1
D: NA
size: few

DNA: TGCGCCAGCAGCTTGGGGTCTCGGGGGGTGAATGGCTACACCTTC
CDR3: CASSLGSRGVNGYTF
V: TRBV5-1
J: TRBJ1-2
D: NA
size: NA

DNA: TGTGCCAGCAGTGAAGCGGGGTCGTACACAGATACGCAGTATTTT
CDR3: CASSEAGSYTDTQYF
V: TRBV25-1
J: TRBJ2-3
D: NA
size: NA

DNA: TGTGCCAGCAGTTTACTGAGACTAGCGGCTAGCACAGATACGCAGTATTTT
CDR3: CASSLLRLAASTDTQYF
V: TRBV27
J: TRBJ2-3
D: TRBD2
size: NA

DNA: TGTGCCAGCAGCCTACCAGGGGGCAGGGGCACTGAAGCTTTCTTT
CDR3: CASSLPGGRGTEAFF
V: TRBV7-9
J: TRBJ1-1
D: TRBD1
size: NA

DNA: TGTGCCAGCAGTTTGGACCTCAGGGGAGAGGCTTTCTTT
CDR3: CASSLDLRGEAFF
V: TRBV27
J: TRBJ1-1
D: NA
size: NA

DNA: TGCGCCAGCAGCTCGGGCCCAGGACAGGCCTCCTATGGCTACACCTTC
CDR3: CASSSGPGQASYGYTF
V: TRBV5-1
J: TRBJ1-2
D: TRBD1
size: NA

DNA: TGTTCCAGCAGCTTCCCCGACAGCCTCTATAATTCACCCCTCCACTTT
CDR3: CSSSFPDSLYNSPLHF
V: TRBV7-9
J: TRBJ1-6
D: NA
size: NA

DNA: TGCGCCAGCAGGGGGACAGAATTTTTCTCTGGAAACACCATATATTTT
CDR3: CASRGTEFFSGNTIYF
V: TRBV5-1
J: TRBJ1-3
D: TRBD1
size: NA

DNA: TGTGCCAGCAGCTTGGCGGTCGGAGGGGAGACCCAGTACTTC
CDR3: CASSLAVGGETQYF
V: TRBV5-8
J: TRBJ2-5
D: NA
size: NA

DNA: TGTGCCAGCAGCTTAGCGGGAGCGGGAGGACCGAATGAGCAGTTCTTC
CDR3: CASSLAGAGGPNEQFF
V: TRBV7-3
J: TRBJ2-1
D: TRBD2
size: NA

DNA: TGTGCCAGCAGCGGGATCGGGGGCTACGAGCAGTACTTC
CDR3: CASSGIGGYEQYF
V: TRBV5-4
J: TRBJ2-7
D: NA
size: NA

DNA: TGTGCCAGCAGCTTCGGGACAGTAGGGGGCTACACCTTC
CDR3: CASSFGTVGGYTF
V: TRBV5-6
J: TRBJ1-2
D: TRBD1
size: few

DNA: TGTGCCAGCAAAAGACAGAATCAGCCCCAGCATTTT
CDR3: CASKRQNQPQHF
V: TRBV6-1
J: TRBJ1-5
D: NA
size: NA

DNA: TGTGCCAGCAGCCAGGGACTAGCGGGAGGTAGCGAGCAGTACTTC
CDR3: CASSQGLAGGSEQYF
V: TRBV14
J: TRBJ2-7
D: TRBD2
size: NA

DNA: TGTGCCAGCAGTCGGACACCCTCTGATGGCTACACCTTC
CDR3: CASSRTPSDGYTF
V: TRBV6-5
J: TRBJ1-2
D: NA
size: NA

DNA: TGTGCCAGCAGCTCAATGACAGGGACGACTGCTTTCTTT
CDR3: CASSSMTGTTAFF
V: TRBV7-8
J: TRBJ1-1
D: TRBD1
size: few

DNA: TGTGCCAGCAGCTTGGGACAGGGAATCCAAGAGACCCAGTACTTC
CDR3: CASSLGQGIQETQYF
V: TRBV5-5
J: TRBJ2-5
D: TRBD1
size: NA

DNA: TGTGCCAGCAGCCAAGGACAGTACCTAGGGCACGAGCAGTACTTC
CDR3: CASSQGQYLGHEQYF
V: TRBV7-2
J: TRBJ2-7
D: NA
size: NA

DNA: TGTGCCAGCAGCTTAGCGTTGAGGGAGCATTATGGCTACACCTTC
CDR3: CASSLALREHYGYTF
V: TRBV7-9
J: TRBJ1-2
D: NA
size: NA

DNA: TGTGCCACCAAGTGGGGACAGGCCCACGAGCAGTACTTC
CDR3: CATKWGQAHEQYF
V: TRBV10-3
J: TRBJ2-7
D: TRBD1
size: NA

DNA: TGCGCCAGCAGCCAAATGACAGGGGGGGACACTGAAGCTTTCTTT
CDR3: CASSQMTGGDTEAFF
V: TRBV5-1
J: TRBJ1-1
D: TRBD1
size: few

DNA: TGTGCCTGGAGTCGACAGGGCAATCAGCCCCAGCATTTT
CDR3: CAWSRQGNQPQHF
V: TRBV30
J: TRBJ1-5
D: NA
size: NA

DNA: TGTGCTAGTGGTTTATCAGGGGCCGCCTACGAGCAGTACTTC
CDR3: CASGLSGAAYEQYF
V: TRBV12-5
J: TRBJ2-7
D: NA
size: NA

DNA: TGTGCCAGCAGCTTATGGACTAGCGGGGGGGACACCGGGGAGCTGTTTTTT
CDR3: CASSLWTSGGDTGELFF
V: TRBV7-2
J: TRBJ2-2
D: TRBD2
size: NA

DNA: TGTGCCAGCAGTTACACTAGCGGGAGCACAGATACGCAGTATTTT
CDR3: CASSYTSGSTDTQYF
V: TRBV6-6
J: TRBJ2-3
D: TRBD2
size: NA

DNA: TGTGCCAGCAGCCCCGGGGGGCGACAGGGGGCTGGGAATTCACCCCTCCACTTT
CDR3: CASSPGGRQGAGNSPLHF
V: TRBV7-8
J: TRBJ1-6
D: TRBD1
size: NA

DNA: TGCGCCAGCAGCTTGAATCCCGGGACAGGGTATGGCTACACCTTC
CDR3: CASSLNPGTGYGYTF
V: TRBV5-1
J: TRBJ1-2
D: TRBD1
size: NA

DNA: TGTGCCAGCAGCCAAGGGCCGGGTTCTTTTTACAATGAGCAGTTCTTC
CDR3: CASSQGPGSFYNEQFF
V: TRBV14
J: TRBJ2-1
D: NA
size: NA

DNA: TGTGCCAGCAGCCCTGCCCTACGGGACAGGGGCACTGAAGCTTTCTTT
CDR3: CASSPALRDRGTEAFF
V: TRBV7-6
J: TRBJ1-1
D: TRBD1
size: NA

DNA: TGTGCCTTGGACTCCCTCCCCAATCAGCCCCAGCATTTT
CDR3: CALDSLPNQPQHF
V: TRBV30
J: TRBJ1-5
D: NA
size: NA

DNA: TGTGCCAGCAGTCTCCGGACTAGGCAAGAGACCCAGTACTTC
CDR3: CASSLRTRQETQYF
V: TRBV6-5
J: TRBJ2-5
D: TRBD2
size: NA

DNA: TGTGCCAGTAAGCGTTCTTGGACAGGGAGACTCTCTGGGGCCAACGTCCTGACTTTC
CDR3: CASKRSWTGRLSGANVLTF
V: TRBV19
J: TRBJ2-6
D: TRBD1
size: NA

DNA: TGCGCCAGCAGCTTGTTCGGAGATAGCAATCAGCCCCAGCATTTT
CDR3: CASSLFGDSNQPQHF
V: TRBV5-1
J: TRBJ1-5
D: NA
size: NA

DNA: TGTGCCAGCAGCCGCGGGGGGCGAGCCAAAAACATTCAGTACTTC
CDR3: CASSRGGRAKNIQYF
V: TRBV5-8
J: TRBJ2-4
D: TRBD2
size: NA

DNA: TGTGCCTGGGAATTAGGCGGGGGACCCTACGAGCAGTACTTC
CDR3: CAWELGGGPYEQYF
V: TRBV30
J: TRBJ2-7
D: TRBD2
size: NA

DNA: TGTGCCAGCAGTTCCGCTAGCGGGGGGATCTACGAGCAGTACTTC
CDR3: CASSSASGGIYEQYF
V: TRBV6-1
J: TRBJ2-7
D: TRBD2
size: few

DNA: TGTGCTAGTGGTTTGGTAATGGGCGGGAGCGCCAACGTCCTGACTTTC
CDR3: CASGLVMGGSANVLTF
V: TRBV12-5
J: TRBJ2-6
D: TRBD2
size: NA